Following are 6 T cell receptor beta chains from one sample sequenced in a study of cytomegalovirus exposure and HLA in healthy donors. In the PCR, 60 Vbeta and 13 Jbeta primers were used. Sequenced by immunoSEQ multiplex PCR; TCRdb stores in-frame clones only, minus some. The data contain some 140,000 clones, over 70% of them singletons. Material for sequencing was PBMCs. These receptors all come from a woman between 18 and 30 years old in good health and CMV-seronegative.

This sequence joins TRBV6-5 and TRBJ2-1; TRBD1 is a possible D gene (6 bases). The germline V gene has CDR1 MNHEY and CDR2 SVGAGI. V shed 7 bases and J shed 7 bases, with 20 bases lying between them. This CDR3 has 15 amino acids. CDR3 protein: CASTQTGFNVNEQFF. As DNA, the CDR3 is TGTGCCAGCACCCAGACAGGTTTTAATGTAAATGAGCAGTTCTTC.

The CDR3 sequence: CAIIGSSRNEQFF. As DNA, the CDR3 is TGTGCCATCATCGGGAGCTCTCGGAATGAGCAGTTCTTC. This chain uses TRBV10-3 with TRBJ2-1, with D perhaps matching TRBD2 (6 bases). The V end was cut by 7 bases, the J end by 7 bases, with 14 bases between. Germline CDR1 is ENHRY and CDR2 is SYGVKD. The CDR3 runs 13 residues.

The rearrangement uses TRBV7-9 and TRBJ1-3; 9 nucleotides line up with TRBD1. Trimming took 11 bases from V and 0 from J; bases not matched to a gene: 2. The length of the CDR3 is 13 residues. CDR1 SEHNR and CDR2 FQNEAQ come from the germline V gene (reference sequence). The CDR3, as DNA: TGTGCCGTGGACAGGGGCTCTGGAAACACCATATATTTT. The encoded protein is CAVDRGSGNTIYF.

Only one count was recorded for this clone. V and J are TRBV29-1 and TRBJ2-7; TRBD1 aligns across 11 bases. Germline V gene sequence: CDR1 SQVTM, CDR2 ANQGSEA. V lost 0 bases, J lost 3 bases, and 1 base stayed unmatched. The CDR3 consists of 14 residues. The CDR3 DNA reads as TGCAGCGTTGAAGAGGGGACAGGGGGCTACGAGCAGTACTTC. Amino acid sequence: CSVEEGTGGYEQYF.

This chain connects TRBV5-1 to TRBJ2-3; D uncertain. CDR1 is SGHRS and CDR2 is YFSETQ in the germline V gene. CDR3 length: 13 amino acids. Trimming took off 0 bases at V and 3 bases at J, with 5 bases between the two ends. The CDR3 DNA sequence: TGCGCCAGCAGCTTGGGCGGAACAGATACGCAGTATTTT. This codes for CASSLGGTDTQYF.

The genes are TRBV4-1 and TRBJ1-1; a weak D match, TRBD1 (6 bases). Trimming shortened V by 4 bases and J by 1 base, and 13 bases separated the two germline ends. The CDR3 sequence is 15 residues long. Germline assignment: CDR1 MGHRA and CDR2 YSYEKL. CDR3 residues: CASSPRPTGNTEAFF. As DNA, the CDR3 is TGCGCCAGCAGCCCCCGCCCGACAGGGAACACTGAAGCTTTCTTT.